This TCR beta chain was sequenced for a study of blood T cell repertoires in COVID-19. Whole-study context: Acute and convalescent COVID-19 samples came from the United States, Italy and Spain. PBMCs, B-cell-depleted T cells, or T cells were the source of the cDNA or gDNA that made up the material.

Sequencing used immunoSEQ multiplex PCR; TCRdb keeps in-frame clones, though not all of them. In the table there are around 250,000 clones, about 83% of which are singletons. The V and J ends lost 5 bases and 5 bases, in that order; junction bases with no gene match: 7. Germline V gene lookup returns CDR1 SGHVS and CDR2 FQNEAQ. The CDR3 loop spans 15 amino acids. Specimen: PBMCs or T cells enriched from blood (not recorded which). The receptor comes from a woman aged 50 to 65 who had recovered from COVID-19. This chain joins TRBV7-8 and TRBJ2-2, with TRBD1 matching 8 bases. The CDR3 region is CASSQTGVDTGELFF. The DNA for the CDR3 is TGTGCCAGCAGCCAGACAGGGGTCGATACCGGGGAGCTGTTTTTT.